This T cell receptor (beta chain) was found in a study of cytomegalovirus exposure and HLA in healthy donors. Regarding the study as a whole: Under in vitro conditions, a few CMV-associated chains were confirmed as specific for CMV antigens. Reports credit the classifier with highly specific, highly sensitive diagnosis of cytomegalovirus status.

Germline V CDR1 and CDR2: SGDLS, YYNGEE. Trimming shortened V by 3 bases and J by 4 bases, and 14 bases separated the two germline ends. This CDR3 has 15 residues. About this clone itself: What it binds is not known.

Measured with immunoSEQ multiplex PCR; TCRdb has only the in-frame clones, and not every one. In the table there are about 56,000 clones, roughly 93% of which are singletons. This receptor was identified in a woman aged 18-29 years in good health and CMV-seropositive. J is TRBJ1-3 and V is TRBV9, with a possible D match to TRBD1 (5 bases). Sequenced sample: PBMCs. CDR3 sequence: CASSGPGTRGNTIYF. The CDR3 coding sequence is TGTGCCAGCAGCGGACCCGGGACTCGAGGAAACACCATATATTTT. Full variable domain (outside the CDR3, taken from reference TRBV9 and TRBJ1-3): DSGVTQTPKHLITATGQRVTLRCSPRSGDLSVYWYQQSLDQGLQFLIQYYNGEERAKGNILERFSAQQFPDLHSELNLSSLELGDSALYFCASSGPGTRGNTIYFGEGSWLTVV.